The 14 T cell receptor beta chains in this list originate from one sample, sequenced in a study of cytomegalovirus exposure and HLA in healthy donors. The PCR employed 60 Vbeta primers together with 13 Jbeta primers. TCRdb keeps only in-frame clones here, not all; method: immunoSEQ multiplex PCR. The repertoire includes around 100,000 clones, roughly 80% of them detected once, and approximately 4% sits in the top ten. Sequences were obtained from PBMCs. These receptors were obtained from a man in his forties or fifties in good health and CMV-seropositive.

The genes are TRBV9 and TRBJ2-3, with a tentative D call TRBD2 (6 bases). CDR1 SGDLS and CDR2 YYNGEE come from the germline V gene. The V end lost 0 bases, the J end lost 2 bases, and 10 bases lay between the germline ends. The CDR3 covers 15 residues. DNA for the CDR3: TGTGCCAGCAGCGTAGTAGGACTAAACACAGATACGCAGTATTTT. Encoded protein: CASSVVGLNTDTQYF.

This sequence joins TRBV5-4 and TRBJ1-4; D is ambiguous. Per germline, CDR1 SGHNT and CDR2 YYREEE (reference sequence). Trimming cost V 3 bases and J 8 bases, with 14 bases left between them. The CDR3 has 14 amino acids. DNA for the CDR3: TGTGCCAGCAGCTCCGGAGGGATCCTCGAAAAACTGTTTTTT. Residues: CASSSGGILEKLFF.

The V and J genes are TRBV12-5 and TRBJ2-7; maybe TRBD1 (6 bases). There are 12 residues in the CDR3. CDR1 LGHNT and CDR2 FRNRAP come from the germline V gene. The DNA for the CDR3 is TGTGCATCAGGGGCCAGGGCCGGGGAGCAGTACTTC. It translates to CASGARAGEQYF.

The chain employs TRBV9 and TRBJ2-2, with no clear D. The CDR3 length is 13 residues. Germline CDR1 reads SGDLS; CDR2 reads YYNGEE. The V and J ends lost 2 bases and 4 bases respectively, with 6 bases between them. The chain's CDR3 is CASSVLSTGELFF. Written as DNA, the CDR3 is TGTGCCAGCAGCGTTCTGAGCACCGGGGAGCTGTTTTTT.

This clone was detected once. The chain combines TRBV27 with TRBJ2-2; 8 nucleotides match TRBD1. Looked up from germline, CDR1 is MNHEY and CDR2 is SMNVEV (reference sequence). Trimming took 1 base from V and 7 from J; bases not matched to a gene: 8. The CDR3 loop spans 16 amino acids. The CDR3 here is CASSLYPTGGGGELFF. In DNA form, the CDR3 reads TGTGCCAGCAGTTTATACCCCACAGGGGGTGGCGGGGAGCTGTTTTTT.

This clone was seen a single time. The chain joins TRBV5-4 to TRBJ1-5; the D gene is possibly TRBD1 (6 bases). Trimming removed 3 bases at V and 2 bases at J, with 9 bases between. CDR3 length: 14 amino acids. CDR1 SGHNT and CDR2 YYREEE come from the germline V gene (reference sequence). CDR3 region: CASSYGGGNQPQHF. DNA for the CDR3: TGTGCCAGCAGCTATGGGGGCGGCAATCAGCCCCAGCATTTT.

The rearrangement uses TRBV6-5 and TRBJ1-5; the match to TRBD1 covers 9 bases. Germline assignment: CDR1 MNHEY and CDR2 SVGAGI. Trimming took 6 bases from V and 5 from J; bases not matched to a gene: 2. The CDR3 covers 13 residues. The CDR3 loop is CASRRDRDQPQHF. CDR3 sequence (DNA): TGTGCCAGCAGGCGGGACAGGGATCAGCCCCAGCATTTT.

This chain links TRBV6-5 with TRBJ2-7, with D perhaps matching TRBD2 (6 bases). V lost 7 bases, J lost 4 bases, and 17 bases lay in between. Germline V gene lookup returns CDR1 MNHEY and CDR2 SVGAGI. The CDR3 is made up of 14 amino acids. This chain's CDR3 is CASTPGLASYEQYF. The CDR3 nucleotides are TGTGCCAGCACCCCGGGACTTGCTAGTTACGAGCAGTACTTC.

This chain uses TRBV30 with TRBJ2-1, with 10 bases matching TRBD1. Germline V CDR1 and CDR2: GTSNPN, SVGIG (reference sequence). J lost 5 bases, V lost 4 bases, and 17 bases had no gene match. This CDR3 region has 18 residues. DNA for the CDR3: TGTGCCTGGACGTTGGACCTCGTGACAGGGGGCATCCACAATGAGCAGTTCTTC. This encodes CAWTLDLVTGGIHNEQFF.

About this clone: A read error may produce the germline difference seen at one junction end. The chain has TRBV11-2 and TRBJ2-5; 7 positions match TRBD1. This CDR3 has 13 amino acids. Germline-derived CDR1 and CDR2 are SGHAT and FQNNGV. Written as DNA, the CDR3 is TGTGCCAGCAGCGTAGACAGGGCGAAGACCCAGTACTTC. Translated, it gives CASSVDRAKTQYF.

The chain employs TRBV18 and TRBJ2-5; possible D gene TRBD2, 6 bases. V shed 0 bases and J shed 5 bases, with 13 bases lying between them. The germline gives CDR1 KGHSH, CDR2 LQKENI. The CDR3 runs 15 residues. The CDR3 here is CASSPPRLAGETQYF. Here the CDR3 DNA reads TGTGCCAGCTCACCACCGAGGCTCGCGGGGGAGACCCAGTACTTC.

J is TRBJ2-1 and V is TRBV6-1, with 10 bases matching TRBD2. The CDR3 sequence is 18 residues long. Germline V gene data show CDR1 as MNHNS and CDR2 as SASEGT. Trimming cost V 4 bases and J 1 base; bases outside gene matches: 10. CDR3 DNA sequence: TGTGCCAGCAGTGCAATTCCTAGCGGGAGTACATCCTACAATGAGCAGTTCTTC. Encoded protein: CASSAIPSGSTSYNEQFF.

The V call is TRBV6-5, the J call TRBJ2-7; TRBD1 matches at 8 bases. The germline CDR1 and CDR2 sequences are MNHEY and SVGAGI. Unmatched junction bases numbered 5, after V lost 0 bases and J lost 7 bases. The CDR3 runs 14 residues. The CDR3 DNA reads TGTGCCAGCAGTTACTCGAGTTGGGACAGGGAGCAGTACTTC. Amino acids: CASSYSSWDREQYF.

The V gene is TRBV27, the J gene TRBJ1-5, with D maybe TRBD1 (5 bases). The CDR3 is made up of 12 amino acids. V lost 4 bases and J 7 bases, leaving 8 bases between the germline ends. Germline V CDR1 and CDR2: MNHEY, SMNVEV (reference sequence). This chain's CDR3 is CASSSTGQPQHF. In DNA, the CDR3 is TGTGCCAGCAGTTCCACAGGACAGCCCCAGCATTTT.